Below, 11 T cell receptor beta chains from the same sample are listed, as sequenced in a study of CXCR3-negative and CXCR3-positive naive CD8 T cells. Study-wide results and caveats: Naive cells with CXCR3 showed TRB CDR3s that were more hydrophobic than those in CXCR3-negative naive cells.

For these TCRs, the target antigens are not known. Researchers prepared the TRB cDNA libraries using 5' RACE with UMI labels. From the 5' RACE reads, TCRdb lists one entry per CDR3 protein and no DNA. With approximately 7,300 distinct CDR3 sequences in the sample, the ten largest clones hold approximately 1.5%. The sequenced sample was naive CXCR3+ CD8+ T cells from blood. Sample subset: CD45RO-CCR7+CD27+CD95- naive CD8+ T cells expressing CXCR3 (TNR3+). The receptors come from a human donor in good health. Some clones in this sample may be carry-over from other donors' samples.

The CDR3 is CSVDGGLVPNEQFF. This chain joins TRBV29-1 and TRBJ2-1; the TCRdb D gene call, TRBD2, has no DNA to confirm it. This CDR3 region has 14 residues. Germline CDR1 is SQVTM and CDR2 is ANQGSEA.

The gene calls are TRBV4-2 and TRBJ2-3. Germline loops: CDR1 LGHNA, CDR2 YNFKEQ. This CDR3 region has 13 residues. The CDR3 loop is CASSPTDSDTQYF.

By frequency, this clonotype registers medium-sized. The chain couples TRBV29-1 to TRBJ2-3; absent DNA, TCRdb's TRBD1 call cannot be checked. In germline, CDR1 is SQVTM, CDR2 ANQGSEA. This CDR3 spans 15 amino acids. This chain's CDR3 is CSVFRDRPPTDTQYF.

This clonotype is deemed medium-sized by its frequency. CDR3 loop: CSVESDRTGANVLTF. The rearrangement uses TRBV29-1 and TRBJ2-6; TCRdb reports TRBD1, a call that lacks DNA to check it against. CDR3 length: 15 amino acids. Per the germline V gene, CDR1 is SQVTM and CDR2 is ANQGSEA.

V is TRBV4-1 and J is TRBJ1-5. In germline, CDR1 is MGHRA, CDR2 YSYEKL. This CDR3 has 13 residues. The CDR3: CASSERVSQPQHF.

The chain combines TRBV12-5 with TRBJ2-3; the D gene TCRdb calls, TRBD2, cannot be checked with no DNA. The CDR3 covers 14 residues. In germline, CDR1 is LGHNT, CDR2 FRNRAP. This chain's CDR3 is CASGPGGPGDTQYF.

V and J are TRBV20-1 and TRBJ2-3; no DNA is available, so the TRBD2 call from TCRdb remains unchecked. Germline V gene data show CDR1 as DFQATT and CDR2 as SNEGSKA (reference sequence). CDR3 length equals 16 residues. This chain's CDR3 is CSARVGAGLSTDTQYF.

This clonotype is labeled medium-sized based on frequency. The rearrangement links TRBV7-9 to TRBJ2-7; the D call from TCRdb, TRBD1, cannot be confirmed without DNA. This CDR3 has 13 residues. Germline assignment: CDR1 SEHNR and CDR2 FQNEAQ (reference sequence). This CDR3 is CASSLEGGYEQYF.

This chain connects TRBV20-1 to TRBJ2-6; TCRdb lists TRBD1, though no DNA is available to test this call. The CDR3 sequence is 14 residues long. CDR1 and CDR2 from the germline V gene are DFQATT and SNEGSKA (reference sequence). The CDR3 loop is CSAEQDSGANVLTF.

V and J are TRBV5-1 and TRBJ2-1; TCRdb lists TRBD2, though no DNA is available to test this call. Germline V gene data show CDR1 as SGHRS and CDR2 as YFSETQ. The CDR3 consists of 16 residues. The CDR3 spells CASSLAGTSSYNEQFF. Supplemented by reference TRBV5-1 and TRBJ2-1, the full variable domain reads KAGVTQTPRYLIKTRGQQVTLSCSPISGHRSVSWYQQTPGQGLQFLFEYFSETQRNKGNFPGRFSGRQFSNSRSEMNVSTLELGDSALYLCASSLAGTSSYNEQFFGPGTRLTVL.

According to its frequency, this clonotype is medium-sized (0.01 to 0.1%). This sequence joins TRBV10-3 and TRBJ2-7; TCRdb reports TRBD2, a call that lacks DNA to check it against. CDR1 is ENHRY and CDR2 is SYGVKD in the germline V gene. This CDR3 contains 15 residues. CDR3 loop: CAISYRTINTLEQYF.